The 15 T cell receptor beta chains listed next were all sequenced from one sample in a study of Tregs in tolerant kidney transplant recipients. Assay: immunoSEQ multiplex PCR; the TCRdb copy retains only in-frame clones and omits some. The table includes roughly 250,000 clones, 84% detected once. The sequenced material came from CD4+ T cells from blood. These receptors were taken from a human donor in good health.

The chain uses TRBV15 and TRBJ2-1, with TRBD2 matching 8 bases. The CDR3 is 16 amino acids. The trim removed 0 bases at V and 0 bases at J, leaving 1 base unmatched. Germline values: CDR1 LNHNV, CDR2 YYDKDF (reference sequence). CDR3 residues: CATSRELAGSYNEQFF. CDR3 sequence (DNA): TGTGCCACCAGCAGAGAGCTAGCGGGCTCCTACAATGAGCAGTTCTTC.

V usage is TRBV6-5 and J usage is TRBJ2-7; 10 bases map to TRBD1. The junction had 8 bases not matched to a gene; V was cut back by 6 bases and J by 6 bases. The CDR3 is made up of 14 amino acids. Germline values: CDR1 MNHEY, CDR2 SVGAGI. As DNA, the CDR3 is TGTGCCAGCAGAACAGACAGGGGGCGAGGCGAGCAGTACTTC. Residues: CASRTDRGRGEQYF.

With respect to this clone: This sample includes further DNA sequences coding for the same CDR3. The gene calls are TRBV5-1 and TRBJ2-3; D may be TRBD1 (6 bases). The CDR3 contains 14 residues. Per the germline V gene, CDR1 is SGHRS and CDR2 is YFSETQ. The V and J ends lost 0 bases and 3 bases respectively, with 8 bases between them. In DNA form, the CDR3 reads TGCGCCAGCAGCTTGGTGCAGGGGACAGATACGCAGTATTTT. Translation gives CASSLVQGTDTQYF. The full variable domain, rest sourced from reference TRBV5-1 and TRBJ2-3, is KAGVTQTPRYLIKTRGQQVTLSCSPISGHRSVSWYQQTPGQGLQFLFEYFSETQRNKGNFPGRFSGRQFSNSRSEMNVSTLELGDSALYLCASSLVQGTDTQYFGPGTRLTVL.

This clone was seen a handful of times. The chain combines TRBV7-9 with TRBJ2-1; the D gene is possibly TRBD2 (5 bases). The germline V gene has CDR1 SEHNR and CDR2 FQNEAQ (reference sequence). The CDR3 has 15 residues. V shed 5 bases and J shed 0 bases, with 11 bases lying between them. CDR3 in DNA: TGTGCCAGCAGCCCTAGGGAGCTCTCCTACAATGAGCAGTTCTTC. Amino acid sequence: CASSPRELSYNEQFF.

The chain recombines TRBV19 with TRBJ2-2; D may correspond to TRBD1 or TRBD2 (5 bases each). This CDR3 comprises 15 residues. The V end lost 10 bases, the J end lost 5 bases, and 20 bases lay between the germline ends. CDR1 LNHDA and CDR2 SQIVND come from the germline V gene (reference sequence). The CDR3 region has the DNA TGTGCCACCCAGCCAAGGGACCGCCTAACCGGGGAGCTGTTTTTT. It yields the protein CATQPRDRLTGELFF.

The V and J genes are TRBV29-1 and TRBJ2-3, with D perhaps TRBD2 (6 bases). From germline, CDR1 is SQVTM and CDR2 ANQGSEA. Trimming shortened V by 4 bases and J by 0 bases, and 11 bases separated the two germline ends. The CDR3 has 14 residues. The chain's CDR3 is CSVGVGTSTDTQYF. In DNA, the CDR3 is TGCAGCGTTGGAGTGGGGACTAGCACAGATACGCAGTATTTT.

V usage is TRBV5-5 and J usage is TRBJ2-3; possible D gene TRBD2, 6 bases. The germline CDR1 and CDR2 sequences are SGHKS and YYEKEE (reference sequence). The CDR3 has 15 residues. The V gene lost 6 bases and the J gene lost 11 bases, with 25 bases spanning the gap. CDR3 amino acids: CASIPLTAAGSWQYF. CDR3 coding DNA: TGTGCCAGCATCCCCCTGACAGCCGCGGGGTCTTGGCAGTATTTT.

In the case of this clone: The sample holds other DNA sequences that translate to the same CDR3. The CDR3 sequence is CASSPIGPGKFDGYTF. CDR3 bases: TGTGCCAGCAGCCCTATCGGGCCAGGGAAGTTCGATGGCTACACCTTC. The V call is TRBV11-2, the J call TRBJ1-2, with a weak D call TRBD1 (5 bases). Per germline, CDR1 SGHAT and CDR2 FQNNGV. With 5 bases removed from V and 6 bases from J, the gap between germline ends came to 22 bases. This CDR3 spans 16 amino acids.

The chain has TRBV11-2 and TRBJ1-2, with a weak D call TRBD1 (5 bases). The germline gives CDR1 SGHAT, CDR2 FQNNGV. This CDR3 comprises 13 residues. Trimming removed 3 bases from V and 3 bases from J, with 8 bases in between. The CDR3 region is CASSFAGDYGYTF. CDR3 DNA sequence: TGTGCCAGCAGCTTTGCGGGGGACTATGGCTACACCTTC.

V usage is TRBV7-9 and J usage is TRBJ2-5, with D perhaps matching TRBD2 (6 bases). Per germline, CDR1 SEHNR and CDR2 FQNEAQ (reference sequence). V shed 6 bases and J shed 5 bases, with 13 bases lying between them. CDR3 length equals 13 residues. Written as DNA, the CDR3 is TGTGCCAGCAGGAAGGAGGGATTTGAGACCCAGTACTTC. Protein sequence: CASRKEGFETQYF. Drawing the rest from reference TRBV7-9 and TRBJ2-5, the complete variable domain is DTGVSQNPRHKITKRGQNVTFRCDPISEHNRLYWYRQTLGQGPEFLTYFQNEAQLEKSRLLSDRFSAERPKGSFSTLEIQRTEQGDSAMYLCASRKEGFETQYFGPGTRLLVL.

The chain carries TRBV11-2 and TRBJ2-5; D could derive from TRBD1 or TRBD2 (5 bases each). The J call may be incorrect, as the DNA end agrees better with TRBJ2-7. This CDR3 has 12 amino acids. Germline V CDR1 and CDR2: SGHAT, FQNNGV. CDR3 nucleotide sequence: TGTGCCAGCAGCCAGGGACCCTACGAGCAGTACTTC. Protein product: CASSQGPYEQYF.

This clone showed up just once. This sequence joins TRBV6-1 and TRBJ1-2; perhaps TRBD1 as D (6 bases). V lost 6 bases, J lost 4 bases, and 9 bases lay in between. CDR3 length: 12 amino acids. Germline CDR1 and CDR2: MNHNS and SASEGT. The CDR3, as DNA: TGTGCCAGCAGAACAGGGCTCTATGGCTACACCTTC. Protein product: CASRTGLYGYTF.

The chain is built from TRBV5-6 and TRBJ2-5, with 7 bases fitting TRBD1. The CDR3 is 13 amino acids. The V and J ends lost 4 bases and 5 bases, in that order; junction bases with no gene match: 5. From germline, CDR1 is SGHDT and CDR2 YYEEEE. CDR3 DNA sequence: TGTGCCAGCAGCACCTGGGACAGTGAGACCCAGTACTTC. Amino acids: CASSTWDSETQYF.

The chain recombines TRBV6-1 with TRBJ2-7; D gene unclear. This CDR3 region has 14 residues. V was shortened by 5 bases and J by 0 bases, with 11 bases between the two germline ends. Germline CDR1 and CDR2: MNHNS and SASEGT. The CDR3 loop is CASSTPESSYEQYF. For the CDR3, the DNA is TGTGCCAGCAGTACCCCCGAGAGCTCCTACGAGCAGTACTTC.

The rearrangement joins TRBV5-1 to TRBJ1-6, with D possibly being TRBD1 (5 bases). Germline V gene data show CDR1 as SGHRS and CDR2 as YFSETQ. The CDR3 spans 16 residues. The ends were cut back, 4 bases at V and 0 bases at J, with 11 bases in the middle. The CDR3 bases are TGCGCCAGCAGCGCACAGGACCTCTCCTATAATTCACCCCTCCACTTT. Translation gives CASSAQDLSYNSPLHF.